This entry lists 2 T cell receptor beta chains sequenced from one sample in a study of cytomegalovirus exposure and HLA in healthy donors. PCR was performed using 60 Vbeta and 13 Jbeta primers. Only in-frame clones appear in the TCRdb table, and some are missing; sequencing was by immunoSEQ multiplex PCR. The sample records over 200,000 clones, almost 80% being singletons. The sample comprised PBMCs. The receptor source for this set is a male donor in good health and CMV-seronegative.

This clone has only one observation. The chain carries TRBV28 and TRBJ1-4; D perhaps matches TRBD1 (6 bases). The germline gives CDR1 MDHEN, CDR2 SYDVKM. Trimming stripped 2 bases from V and 0 bases from J, with 16 bases between. The CDR3 length is 18 residues. The CDR3 spells CASSLRWGGAATNEKLFF. The CDR3 bases are TGTGCCAGCAGTTTACGATGGGGGGGGGCAGCAACTAATGAAAAACTGTTTTTT.

The chain combines TRBV5-1 with TRBJ2-1; the match to TRBD2 covers 9 bases. Looked up from germline, CDR1 is SGHRS and CDR2 is YFSETQ. Trimming removed 2 bases from V and 0 bases from J; junction bases left unmatched: 0. There are 15 residues in the CDR3. The CDR3 is CASSFSGGSYNEQFF. The CDR3 DNA is TGCGCCAGCAGCTTTAGCGGGGGCTCCTACAATGAGCAGTTCTTC. Combining the CDR3 with reference TRBV5-1 and TRBJ2-1 gives the whole variable domain KAGVTQTPRYLIKTRGQQVTLSCSPISGHRSVSWYQQTPGQGLQFLFEYFSETQRNKGNFPGRFSGRQFSNSRSEMNVSTLELGDSALYLCASSFSGGSYNEQFFGPGTRLTVL.